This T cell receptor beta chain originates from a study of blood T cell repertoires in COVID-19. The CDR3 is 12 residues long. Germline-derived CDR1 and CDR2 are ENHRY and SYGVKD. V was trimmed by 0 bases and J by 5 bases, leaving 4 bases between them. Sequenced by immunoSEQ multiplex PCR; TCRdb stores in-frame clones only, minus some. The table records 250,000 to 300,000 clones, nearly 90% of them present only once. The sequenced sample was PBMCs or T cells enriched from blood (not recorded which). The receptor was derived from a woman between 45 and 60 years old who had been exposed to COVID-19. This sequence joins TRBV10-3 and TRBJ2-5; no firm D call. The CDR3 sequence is CAISESQETQYF. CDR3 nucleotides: TGTGCCATCAGTGAGTCACAGGAGACCCAGTACTTC.